This TCR beta chain was identified in a study of patients and donors after allogeneic stem cell transplantation. This clonotype was seen a single time. Each CDR3 protein is one row after TCRdb ran MiXCR on the RT-PCR reads. The sample yields approximately 150,000 distinct CDR3 sequences, 20% to 25% seen once. The CDR3 has 11 amino acids. Per germline, CDR1 GTSNPN and CDR2 SVGIG (reference sequence). V lost 2 bases and J 5 bases, leaving 6 bases between the germline ends. What was sequenced was blood, either unsorted or a sorted T cell fraction (not recorded which). J is TRBJ1-2 and V is TRBV30; no reliable D call. The clonotype originates from a human donor who was either an allogeneic HSCT recipient or a stem cell or donor lymphocyte infusion donor (not recorded which). It is not recorded whose cells these are; they may come from a transplant donor. The chain's CDR3 is CAWSKVYGYTF. CDR3 DNA: TGTGCCTGGAGTAAAGTTTATGGCTACACCTTC.